This T cell receptor (beta chain) stems from a study of blood T cell repertoires in COVID-19. The germline CDR1 and CDR2 sequences are MNHEY and SVGAGI. The CDR3 has 15 amino acids. Trimming removed 4 bases from V and 4 bases from J, with 15 bases in between. The table came from immunoSEQ multiplex PCR; TCRdb's copy has only in-frame clones and leaves some out. The sample has roughly 73,000 clones, approximately 91% seen once. This TCR derives from a man aged 65 to 85 with active or convalescent COVID-19. The chain uses TRBV6-5 and TRBJ2-3, with D maybe TRBD2 (6 bases). Material for sequencing was peripheral blood. The CDR3 sequence: CASSSSSGLPDTQYF. The CDR3, as DNA: TGTGCCAGCAGTTCTTCCAGCGGGTTACCAGATACGCAGTATTTT.